The present entry profiles one TCR beta chain with its context. Its target is unknown. Regarding time point: newly diagnosed GD, antithyroid drugs for less than 3 months. Extracted RNA from PBMCs served as the source of the TCR library. The source of the sample is a study of regulatory T cells in long-lasting Graves disease. TCR beta libraries were built with iRepertoire HTBI primers and Arm-PCR of CDR3 regions. TCRdb re-derived calls from the multiplex PCR reads in MiXCR, one entry per CDR3 protein. The sample yields under 250,000 distinct CDR3 sequences, just over 20% seen once. Trimming took 3 bases from V and 7 from J; bases not matched to a gene: 9. The germline gives CDR1 SQVTM, CDR2 ANQGSEA. The CDR3 is made up of 16 amino acids. General study findings and limits: There was favoring of TRBV28, TRBJ1-2 and TRBJ2-5 in persistent disease.

The material sequenced was peripheral blood mononuclear cells (PBMCs), taken at new diagnosis, from a patient treated with antithyroid drugs. The TCR sequence derives from a female donor with Graves disease. This rearrangement joins TRBV29-1 to TRBJ2-1; 13 bases align to TRBD2. The CDR3 reads CSVDGTSGGAGNEQFF. The DNA for the CDR3 is TGCAGCGTTGACGGTACTAGCGGGGGGGCCGGGAATGAGCAGTTCTTC.